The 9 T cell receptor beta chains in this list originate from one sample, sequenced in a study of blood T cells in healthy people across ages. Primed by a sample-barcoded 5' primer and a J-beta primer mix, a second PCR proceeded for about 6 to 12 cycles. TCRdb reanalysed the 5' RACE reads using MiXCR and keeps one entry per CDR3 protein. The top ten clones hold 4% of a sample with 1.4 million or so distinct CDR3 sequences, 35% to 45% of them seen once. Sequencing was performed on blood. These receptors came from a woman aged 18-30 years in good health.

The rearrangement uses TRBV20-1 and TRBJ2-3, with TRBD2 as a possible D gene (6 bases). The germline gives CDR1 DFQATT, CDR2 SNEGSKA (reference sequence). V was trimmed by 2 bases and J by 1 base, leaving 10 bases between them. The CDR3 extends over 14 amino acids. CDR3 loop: CSARSRLGTDTQYF. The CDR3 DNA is TGCAGTGCTAGATCTCGACTAGGCACAGATACGCAGTATTTT.

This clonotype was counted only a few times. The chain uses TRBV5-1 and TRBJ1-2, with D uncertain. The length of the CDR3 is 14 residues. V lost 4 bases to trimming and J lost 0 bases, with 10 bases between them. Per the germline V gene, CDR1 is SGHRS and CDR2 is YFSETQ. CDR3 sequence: CASSPMDPNYGYTF. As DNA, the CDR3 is TGCGCCAGCAGCCCCATGGATCCTAACTATGGCTACACCTTC.

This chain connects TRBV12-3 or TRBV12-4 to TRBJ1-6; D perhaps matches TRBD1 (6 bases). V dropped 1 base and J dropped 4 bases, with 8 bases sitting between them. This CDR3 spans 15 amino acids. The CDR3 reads CASSLGGAYNSPLHF. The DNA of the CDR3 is TGTGCCAGCAGTTTAGGGGGGGCATATAATTCACCCCTCCACTTT.

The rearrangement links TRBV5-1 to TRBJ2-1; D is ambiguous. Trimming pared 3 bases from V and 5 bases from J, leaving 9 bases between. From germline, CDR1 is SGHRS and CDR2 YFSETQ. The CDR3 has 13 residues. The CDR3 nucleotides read TGCGCCAGCAGCTCGCCGTGGGACAATGAGCAGTTCTTC. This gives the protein CASSSPWDNEQFF.

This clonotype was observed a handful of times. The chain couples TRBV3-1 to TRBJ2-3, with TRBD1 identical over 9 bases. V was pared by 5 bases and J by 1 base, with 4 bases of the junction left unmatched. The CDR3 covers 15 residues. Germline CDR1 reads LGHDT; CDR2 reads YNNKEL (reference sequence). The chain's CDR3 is CASSYRTGGTDTQYF. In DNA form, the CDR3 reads TGTGCCAGCAGCTATAGGACAGGGGGCACAGATACGCAGTATTTT.

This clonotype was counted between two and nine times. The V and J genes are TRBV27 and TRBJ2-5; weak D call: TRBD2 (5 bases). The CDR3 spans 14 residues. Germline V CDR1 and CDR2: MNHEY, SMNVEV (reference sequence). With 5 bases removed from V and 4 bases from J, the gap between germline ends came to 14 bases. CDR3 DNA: TGTGCCAGCAGTCCGTTTAGCCGGGGAGAGACCCAGTACTTC. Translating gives CASSPFSRGETQYF.

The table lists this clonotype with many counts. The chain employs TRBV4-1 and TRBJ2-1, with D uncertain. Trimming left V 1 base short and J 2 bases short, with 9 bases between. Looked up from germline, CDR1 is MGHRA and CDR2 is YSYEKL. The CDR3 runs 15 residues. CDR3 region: CASSQGGFTYNEQFF. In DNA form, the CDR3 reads TGCGCCAGCAGCCAAGGCGGCTTTACCTACAATGAGCAGTTCTTC.

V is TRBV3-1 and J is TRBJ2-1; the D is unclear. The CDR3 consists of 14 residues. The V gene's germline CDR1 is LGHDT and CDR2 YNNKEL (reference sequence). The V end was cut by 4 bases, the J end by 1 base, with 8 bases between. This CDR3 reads CASSRPQSYNEQFF. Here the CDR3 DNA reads TGTGCCAGCAGCCGTCCCCAGTCCTACAATGAGCAGTTCTTC.

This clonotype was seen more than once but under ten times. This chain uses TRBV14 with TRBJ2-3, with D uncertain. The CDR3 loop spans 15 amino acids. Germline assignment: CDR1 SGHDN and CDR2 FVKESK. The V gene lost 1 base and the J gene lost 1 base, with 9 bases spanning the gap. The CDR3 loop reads CASSQGWLGTDTQYF. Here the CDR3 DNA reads TGTGCCAGCAGCCAAGGTTGGTTAGGCACAGATACGCAGTATTTT.